Listed here are 26 T cell receptor beta chains from one sample, sequenced in a study of T cell repertoires in cytomegalovirus infection. Using its own MiXCR run on the reads, TCRdb lists one record per CDR3 protein. The sample shows 200,000 or so distinct CDR3 sequences, approximately 30% of them seen only once. The material sequenced was PBMCs. Receptor source: a human donor in good health (CMV status not recorded). Some clones in this sample may be carry-over from other donors' samples.

This clonotype was recorded a few times. A much larger clone lies one base from this, so it may be a read error. CDR3 nucleotides: TGTGCCAGCACACCCAGCAGTCCGGGGTCTCAGCCCCAGCATTTT. Protein: CASTPSSPGSQPQHF. The rearrangement links TRBV7-2 to TRBJ1-5; D unclear. CDR1 and CDR2 from the germline V gene are SGHTA and FQGNSA. The ends were cut back, 7 bases at V and 6 bases at J, with 19 bases in the middle. The CDR3 consists of 15 residues.

In its sample, this clonotype was seen once. The chain joins TRBV7-2 to TRBJ2-7, with 8 nucleotides matching TRBD1. CDR3 length: 14 residues. The trim removed 4 bases at V and 3 bases at J, leaving 5 bases unmatched. The V gene's germline CDR1 is SGHTA and CDR2 FQGNSA. The chain's CDR3 is CASSWGTGDYEQYF. DNA for the CDR3: TGTGCCAGCAGCTGGGGGACAGGAGACTACGAGCAGTACTTC.

V and J are TRBV4-1 and TRBJ2-7, with TRBD1 matching over 7 bases. CDR1 and CDR2 (germline): MGHRA, YSYEKL. The CDR3 length is 14 residues. V lost 4 bases to trimming and J lost 1 base; unmatched junction nucleotides: 4. The CDR3 nucleotides read TGCGCCAGCAGCCCGGGACAGCTATCCTACGAGCAGTACTTC. Translated, it gives CASSPGQLSYEQYF.

This clonotype has only a few counts. The chain combines TRBV6-2 or TRBV6-3 with TRBJ1-5; 10 bases are a match to TRBD1. The CDR3 runs 16 residues. The germline CDR1 and CDR2 sequences are MNHEY and SVGEGT. J was trimmed by 5 bases and V by 6 bases; bases with no gene match: 10. CDR3 loop: CASSFNGGQGHQPQHF. The CDR3 DNA reads TGTGCCAGCAGCTTTAACGGGGGACAGGGGCATCAGCCCCAGCATTTT.

The chain links TRBV5-1 to TRBJ1-1; D unresolved. The CDR3 totals 13 residues. The V gene lost 2 bases and the J gene lost 3 bases, with 8 bases spanning the gap. Germline V gene data show CDR1 as SGHRS and CDR2 as YFSETQ. The CDR3 coding sequence is TGCGCCAGCAGCTTCGAGATGCACACTGAAGCTTTCTTT. Protein: CASSFEMHTEAFF.

At least ten counts were recorded for this clonotype. The V gene is TRBV20-1, the J gene TRBJ1-1; possible D gene TRBD1, 6 bases. Germline V CDR1 and CDR2: DFQATT, SNEGSKA (reference sequence). Trimming left V 5 bases short and J 6 bases short, with 13 bases between. This CDR3 contains 12 residues. As DNA, the CDR3 is TGCAGTGCTGGCTCAGGGGAATCTGAAGCTTTCTTT. Amino acids: CSAGSGESEAFF.

This clonotype was counted a few times. The rearrangement links TRBV7-9 to TRBJ2-3; TRBD2 is a possible D gene (7 bases). The CDR3 length is 17 residues. Trimming removed 5 bases from V and 0 bases from J, with 18 bases in between. The germline gives CDR1 SEHNR, CDR2 FQNEAQ (reference sequence). The CDR3 region is CASSHPVGGGSTDTQYF. The DNA for the CDR3 is TGTGCCAGCAGCCATCCCGTAGGGGGGGGCAGCACAGATACGCAGTATTTT.

In this sample, this clonotype turned up many times. The rearrangement uses TRBV7-2 and TRBJ1-1; D gene uncertain. Trimming removed 4 bases from V and 1 base from J, with 7 bases in between. Germline V CDR1 and CDR2: SGHTA, FQGNSA. This CDR3 is built from 13 residues. The CDR3 DNA reads TGTGCCAGCAGCTCCGGACGGAACACTGAAGCTTTCTTT. It specifies CASSSGRNTEAFF.

This clonotype was counted between two and nine times. The V call is TRBV6-2 or TRBV6-3, the J call TRBJ2-3; possibly TRBD2 for D (6 bases). With 0 bases removed from V and 4 bases from J, the gap between germline ends came to 14 bases. CDR1 MNHEY and CDR2 SVGEGT come from the germline V gene. The CDR3 covers 16 residues. The CDR3 spells CASSYSRGVTADTQYF. The CDR3 DNA sequence: TGTGCCAGCAGTTACTCGCGCGGGGTAACAGCAGATACGCAGTATTTT.

This clonotype occurred a few times. This chain joins TRBV2 and TRBJ1-5, with a tentative D call TRBD1 (6 bases). CDR1 and CDR2 (germline): SNHLY, FYNNEI. The CDR3 length is 13 residues. Trimming stripped 10 bases from V and 7 bases from J, with 17 bases between. Here the CDR3 reads CATQGNRLQPQHF. In nucleotides, the CDR3 is TGTGCCACCCAGGGGAATCGACTGCAGCCCCAGCATTTT.

This clonotype occurred a few times. The rearrangement uses TRBV6-6 and TRBJ1-1, with a tentative D call TRBD1 (5 bases). The CDR3 length is 14 residues. Deletions cut 8 bases from V and 0 bases from J, with 13 bases between. Per germline, CDR1 MNHNY and CDR2 SVGAGI (reference sequence). The CDR3 nucleotides are TGTGCCAGCTCATCGGGGGTTATGAACACTGAAGCTTTCTTT. This encodes CASSSGVMNTEAFF.

This clonotype was seen a handful of times. This chain connects TRBV11-2 to TRBJ1-1, with D perhaps matching TRBD1 (5 bases). Germline values: CDR1 SGHAT, CDR2 FQNNGV. CDR3 length equals 15 residues. Trimming left V 5 bases short and J 1 base short, with 14 bases between. The CDR3 loop reads CASSPMGRRNTEAFF. The CDR3 bases are TGTGCCAGCAGCCCCATGGGACGGCGGAACACTGAAGCTTTCTTT.

The gene calls are TRBV7-3 and TRBJ1-2; perhaps TRBD1 as D (5 bases). V lost 5 bases and J 1 base, leaving 11 bases between the germline ends. There are 14 residues in the CDR3. Germline loops: CDR1 SGHTA, CDR2 FQGTGA. The CDR3 nucleotides read TGTGCCAGCAGCCCCGGGGGTCTTAACTATGGCTACACCTTC. It is translated as CASSPGGLNYGYTF.

This clonotype has just a few counts. The chain employs TRBV7-3 and TRBJ1-6, with 9 positions matching TRBD1. Trimming took 4 bases from V and 6 from J; bases not matched to a gene: 4. The CDR3 runs to 15 residues. The germline V gene encodes CDR1 SGHTA and CDR2 FQGTGA. The CDR3 reads CASSSTGGRNSPLHF. The DNA for the CDR3 is TGTGCCAGCAGCTCCACAGGGGGCCGTAATTCACCCCTCCACTTT.

The chain combines TRBV19 with TRBJ2-3; 10 positions agree with TRBD2. The CDR3 is 14 amino acids. V lost 9 bases and J lost 1; bases outside the gene matches: 4. Germline values: CDR1 LNHDA, CDR2 SQIVND (reference sequence). In nucleotides, the CDR3 is TGTGCCAGCGAGACTAGCGGGCGCACAGATACGCAGTATTTT. Translated, it gives CASETSGRTDTQYF.

The chain recombines TRBV20-1 with TRBJ2-1, with 10 bases lining up with TRBD1. V gave up 6 bases and J gave up 4 bases; unmatched junction bases: 6. Germline CDR1 DFQATT, CDR2 SNEGSKA (reference sequence). This CDR3 has 14 amino acids. The CDR3 is CSAEGDRGYNEQFF. The CDR3 nucleotides read TGCAGTGCCGAGGGGGACAGGGGTTACAATGAGCAGTTCTTC.

As regards this clonotype: Given a much more abundant clone one base away, this may be a read error. The rearrangement uses TRBV7-2 and TRBJ1-2; 8 nucleotides align to TRBD1. The CDR3 runs to 15 residues. Germline assignment: CDR1 SGHTA and CDR2 FQGNSA. The J segment lost 1 base and the V segment lost 5 bases, leaving 6 bases of the junction unmatched. The CDR3 region is CASSIPGGINYGYTF. CDR3 bases: TGTGCCAGCAGCATCCCAGGGGGCATTAACTATGGCTACACCTTC.

The chain links TRBV12-5 to TRBJ1-2, with a possible D match to TRBD1 (5 bases). The CDR3 spans 13 residues. V shed 6 bases and J shed 6 bases, with 14 bases lying between them. Per germline, CDR1 LGHNT and CDR2 FRNRAP. The CDR3 sequence is CASGRGEVNGYTF. CDR3 DNA sequence: TGTGCTAGTGGAAGGGGAGAGGTCAATGGCTACACCTTC.

This sequence joins TRBV6-2 or TRBV6-3 and TRBJ1-1; D is uncertain. Germline assignment: CDR1 MNHEY and CDR2 SVGEGT. Between the trimmed V and J ends, which lost 4 bases and 1 base, there was a span of 7 bases. CDR3 size: 13 residues. The CDR3 here is CASSSEENTEAFF. CDR3 DNA: TGTGCCAGCAGTTCGGAGGAGAACACTGAAGCTTTCTTT.

The rearrangement uses TRBV7-8 and TRBJ2-5; 11 nucleotides line up with TRBD2. V was pared by 0 bases and J by 2 bases, with 5 bases of the junction left unmatched. Germline CDR1 and CDR2: SGHVS and FQNEAQ. CDR3 size: 17 residues. DNA for the CDR3: TGTGCCAGCAGCTTAGCGCTAGCGGGGGGCAGGCAAGAGACCCAGTACTTC. Translating gives CASSLALAGGRQETQYF.

J is TRBJ1-1 and V is TRBV27; no clear D gene. The CDR3 loop spans 13 amino acids. The germline V gene has CDR1 MNHEY and CDR2 SMNVEV (reference sequence). V lost 6 bases to trimming and J lost 0 bases, with 8 bases between them. CDR3 DNA: TGTGCCAGCAGGAACGCCATGAACACTGAAGCTTTCTTT. Translating gives CASRNAMNTEAFF.

The chain uses TRBV10-1 and TRBJ1-1, with a weak D call TRBD1 (6 bases). V was trimmed by 6 bases and J by 0 bases, leaving 8 bases between them. Germline loops: CDR1 WNHNN, CDR2 SYGVQD (reference sequence). The CDR3 consists of 13 residues. Here the CDR3 reads CASRDSMNTEAFF. CDR3 nucleotide sequence: TGCGCCAGCAGGGACAGCATGAACACTGAAGCTTTCTTT.

The DNA of the CDR3 is TGTGCCAGCAGTTTAACGGGGGCCGGGGAGCAGTACTTC. It specifies CASSLTGAGEQYF. V and J are TRBV7-6 and TRBJ2-7, with D perhaps being TRBD1 or TRBD2 (6 bases each). Germline V gene data show CDR1 as SGHVS and CDR2 as FNYEAQ. Trimming left V 6 bases short and J 7 bases short, with 16 bases between. This CDR3 region has 13 residues.

The chain uses TRBV7-3 and TRBJ1-2; 10 bases are a match to TRBD1. The CDR3 covers 15 residues. From germline, CDR1 is SGHTA and CDR2 FQGTGA. V shed 5 bases, J shed 7 bases, and the junction held 10 bases outside the gene matches. DNA for the CDR3: TGTGCCAGCAGCCTCCAGGGACAGGGGTCGGGTGGCTACACCTTC. Encoded protein: CASSLQGQGSGGYTF.

This rearrangement joins TRBV7-2 to TRBJ1-1; a possible D gene is TRBD1 (5 bases). The CDR3 runs 15 residues. Looked up from germline, CDR1 is SGHTA and CDR2 is FQGNSA. The V end lost 5 bases, the J end lost 1 base, and 14 bases lay between the germline ends. CDR3 DNA sequence: TGTGCCAGCAGCCCTGCGTGGGGCCGGAACACTGAAGCTTTCTTT. Protein product: CASSPAWGRNTEAFF.

The V gene is TRBV20-1, the J gene TRBJ1-6; 8 bases agree with TRBD1. The V and J ends lost 0 bases and 4 bases, in that order; junction bases with no gene match: 8. Germline CDR1 is DFQATT and CDR2 is SNEGSKA (reference sequence). The CDR3 has 17 residues. CDR3 nucleotide sequence: TGCAGTGCTAGAGAGATCCTCGGACAGGGATATAATTCACCCCTCCACTTT. It codes for CSAREILGQGYNSPLHF.